The source of this TCR beta chain is a study of blood T cell repertoires in COVID-19. Overall study context: Nucleic acid was either cDNA or gDNA, and it came from T cells, B-cell-depleted T cells, or PBMCs.

As handled by the study authors: Amplified reference gene primers provided the basis for estimating nucleated cell counts. Profiled with immunoSEQ multiplex PCR; TCRdb holds only in-frame clones, not every one. V and J calls and clone size come straight from that table; D and trimming were deduced from the DNA. This table has about 190,000 clones, about four fifths appearing once. The CDR3 is 14 residues long. V was trimmed by 0 bases and J by 0 bases, leaving 7 bases between them. The germline CDR1 and CDR2 sequences are SGHRS and YFSETQ. The specimen sequenced was peripheral blood. The chain combines TRBV5-1 with TRBJ2-7; maybe TRBD1 (5 bases). The receptor was isolated from a woman in her sixties or seventies with active or convalescent COVID-19. The DNA for the CDR3 is TGCGCCAGCAGCTTGGACAGGAGCTCCTACGAGCAGTACTTC. It is translated as CASSLDRSSYEQYF. The whole variable domain, filled in from reference TRBV5-1 and TRBJ2-7, reads KAGVTQTPRYLIKTRGQQVTLSCSPISGHRSVSWYQQTPGQGLQFLFEYFSETQRNKGNFPGRFSGRQFSNSRSEMNVSTLELGDSALYLCASSLDRSSYEQYFGPGTRLTVT.